The 5 T cell receptor beta chains reported below all come from one sample, sequenced in a study of cytomegalovirus exposure and HLA in healthy donors. Primers included in the PCR were 60 Vbeta and 13 Jbeta primers. Profiled with immunoSEQ multiplex PCR; TCRdb holds only in-frame clones, not every one. This sample has some 160,000 clones, with 82% found just once. What was sequenced was PBMCs. Every receptor here comes from a male donor in good health and CMV-seropositive.

CDR3 bases: TGCAGCGTTGAACAGTATGAGCAGTTCTTC. Protein: CSVEQYEQFF. The chain joins TRBV29-1 to TRBJ2-1; D gene uncertain. CDR1 is SQVTM, CDR2 ANQGSEA, per germline. The CDR3 consists of 10 residues. The V end was cut by 2 bases, the J end by 8 bases, with 4 bases between.

The chain couples TRBV19 to TRBJ1-5, with 7 nucleotides matching TRBD1. Germline CDR1 and CDR2: LNHDA and SQIVND (reference sequence). The J segment lost 2 bases and the V segment lost 7 bases, leaving 8 bases of the junction unmatched. The CDR3 totals 15 residues. The CDR3: CASKISGGGNQPQHF. CDR3 DNA: TGTGCCAGTAAGATTTCAGGGGGAGGCAATCAGCCCCAGCATTTT.

The chain links TRBV7-9 to TRBJ2-2; unclear D gene. The V gene's germline CDR1 is SEHNR and CDR2 FQNEAQ (reference sequence). V was clipped by 2 bases and J by 0 bases, with 4 bases between them. The CDR3 length is 14 residues. The CDR3 region has the DNA TGTGCCAGCAGCTTATACACGAACACCGGGGAGCTGTTTTTT. Its translation: CASSLYTNTGELFF.

J is TRBJ1-5 and V is TRBV7-2, with 7 positions matching TRBD1. The CDR3 contains 15 residues. V trimming: 3 bases; J trimming: 6 bases; junction bases outside the gene matches: 8. Germline values: CDR1 SGHTA, CDR2 FQGNSA. The DNA of the CDR3 is TGTGCCAGCAGCTTTCACAGGGGAAGCGGTCAGCCCCAGCATTTT. Translation gives CASSFHRGSGQPQHF.

The chain couples TRBV29-1 to TRBJ1-1; 9 positions match TRBD1. Germline loops: CDR1 SQVTM, CDR2 ANQGSEA. The trim removed 0 bases at V and 3 bases at J, leaving 2 bases unmatched. The CDR3 totals 14 residues. The CDR3 region has the DNA TGCAGCGTTGAAGATGGGACAGGGTACACTGAAGCTTTCTTT. Protein: CSVEDGTGYTEAFF. Supplemented by reference TRBV29-1 and TRBJ1-1, the full variable domain reads SAVISQKPSRDICQRGTSLTIQCQVDSQVTMMFWYRQQPGQSLTLIATANQGSEATYESGFVIDKFPISRPNLTFSTLTVSNMSPEDSSIYLCSVEDGTGYTEAFFGQGTRLTVV.